This paragraph reports one T cell receptor (beta chain). Antigen: not known. The CDR3 length is 15 residues. Germline V lookup: CDR1 MDHEN, CDR2 SYDVKM. V shed 2 bases and J 6 bases; nucleotides not matched to a gene: 7. The repertoire was sequenced with immunoSEQ multiplex PCR; TCRdb's copy has only in-frame clones and lacks some. This table has 2,500,000 or so clones, roughly 93% appearing once. This record comes from a study of shared clonotypes between healthy human individuals. Study-level findings and limits: Shared clonotypes across all four donors exceeded non-shared ones in generation probability. Genetic and exposure-history diversity was limited by the few donors.

The specimen sequenced was naive CD4+ T cells from PBMCs. As to subset: CD45RA+ positively selected. V and J are TRBV28 and TRBJ1-5; 7 nucleotides align to TRBD1. The sequence was collected from a man between 18 and 29 years old in good health. Some clones in this sample may be carry-over from other donors' samples. The CDR3 DNA is TGTGCCAGCAGTTTAGAGACACCAGGGGGTCAGCCCCAGCATTTT. This gives the protein CASSLETPGGQPQHF.